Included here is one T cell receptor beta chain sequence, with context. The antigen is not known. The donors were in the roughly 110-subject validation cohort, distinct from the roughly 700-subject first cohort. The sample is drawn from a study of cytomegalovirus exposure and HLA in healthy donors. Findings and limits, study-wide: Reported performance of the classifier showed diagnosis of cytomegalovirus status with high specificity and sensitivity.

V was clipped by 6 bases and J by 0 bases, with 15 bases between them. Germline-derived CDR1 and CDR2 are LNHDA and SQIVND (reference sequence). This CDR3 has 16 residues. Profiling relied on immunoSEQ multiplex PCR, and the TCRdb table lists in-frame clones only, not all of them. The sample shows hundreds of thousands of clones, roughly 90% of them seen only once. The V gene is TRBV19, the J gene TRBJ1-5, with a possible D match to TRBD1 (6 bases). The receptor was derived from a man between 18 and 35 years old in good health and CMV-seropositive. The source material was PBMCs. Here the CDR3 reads CASSRWGQVSNQPQHF. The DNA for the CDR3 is TGTGCCAGTAGCCGTTGGGGGCAAGTTAGCAATCAGCCCCAGCATTTT.